This T cell receptor beta chain was retrieved from a study of tumor-infiltrating lymphocytes in oesophageal squamous cell carcinoma. Via MiXCR, TCRdb re-called the PCR reads, giving one row per CDR3 protein. The sample lists over 12,000 distinct CDR3 sequences, 46% occurring once. CDR1 is SGHVS and CDR2 is FQNEAQ in the germline V gene. CDR3 length: 14 amino acids. This clonotype was obtained from a male donor with esophageal squamous cell carcinoma. The sample taken for sequencing was blood. The genes are TRBV7-8 and TRBJ2-5, with 9 bases that match TRBD2. The end of the DNA aligns better with TRBJ2-1, so the J call may be wrong. This CDR3 is CASSLLAGRLEQFF. The CDR3 nucleotides read TGTGCCAGCAGCTTACTAGCGGGACGGCTTGAGCAGTTCTTC.